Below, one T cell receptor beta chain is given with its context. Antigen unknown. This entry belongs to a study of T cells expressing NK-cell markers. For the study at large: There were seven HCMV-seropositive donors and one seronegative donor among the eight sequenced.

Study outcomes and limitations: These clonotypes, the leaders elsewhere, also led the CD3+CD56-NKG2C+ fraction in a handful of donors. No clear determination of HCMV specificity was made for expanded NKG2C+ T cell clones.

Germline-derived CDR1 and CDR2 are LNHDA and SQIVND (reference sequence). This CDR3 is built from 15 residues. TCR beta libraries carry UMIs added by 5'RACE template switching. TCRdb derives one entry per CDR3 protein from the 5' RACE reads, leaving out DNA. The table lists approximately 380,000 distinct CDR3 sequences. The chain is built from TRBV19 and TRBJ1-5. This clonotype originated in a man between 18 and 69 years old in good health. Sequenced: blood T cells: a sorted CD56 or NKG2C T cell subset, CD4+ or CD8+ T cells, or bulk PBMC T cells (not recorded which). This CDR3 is CASSIMSAANQPQHF.